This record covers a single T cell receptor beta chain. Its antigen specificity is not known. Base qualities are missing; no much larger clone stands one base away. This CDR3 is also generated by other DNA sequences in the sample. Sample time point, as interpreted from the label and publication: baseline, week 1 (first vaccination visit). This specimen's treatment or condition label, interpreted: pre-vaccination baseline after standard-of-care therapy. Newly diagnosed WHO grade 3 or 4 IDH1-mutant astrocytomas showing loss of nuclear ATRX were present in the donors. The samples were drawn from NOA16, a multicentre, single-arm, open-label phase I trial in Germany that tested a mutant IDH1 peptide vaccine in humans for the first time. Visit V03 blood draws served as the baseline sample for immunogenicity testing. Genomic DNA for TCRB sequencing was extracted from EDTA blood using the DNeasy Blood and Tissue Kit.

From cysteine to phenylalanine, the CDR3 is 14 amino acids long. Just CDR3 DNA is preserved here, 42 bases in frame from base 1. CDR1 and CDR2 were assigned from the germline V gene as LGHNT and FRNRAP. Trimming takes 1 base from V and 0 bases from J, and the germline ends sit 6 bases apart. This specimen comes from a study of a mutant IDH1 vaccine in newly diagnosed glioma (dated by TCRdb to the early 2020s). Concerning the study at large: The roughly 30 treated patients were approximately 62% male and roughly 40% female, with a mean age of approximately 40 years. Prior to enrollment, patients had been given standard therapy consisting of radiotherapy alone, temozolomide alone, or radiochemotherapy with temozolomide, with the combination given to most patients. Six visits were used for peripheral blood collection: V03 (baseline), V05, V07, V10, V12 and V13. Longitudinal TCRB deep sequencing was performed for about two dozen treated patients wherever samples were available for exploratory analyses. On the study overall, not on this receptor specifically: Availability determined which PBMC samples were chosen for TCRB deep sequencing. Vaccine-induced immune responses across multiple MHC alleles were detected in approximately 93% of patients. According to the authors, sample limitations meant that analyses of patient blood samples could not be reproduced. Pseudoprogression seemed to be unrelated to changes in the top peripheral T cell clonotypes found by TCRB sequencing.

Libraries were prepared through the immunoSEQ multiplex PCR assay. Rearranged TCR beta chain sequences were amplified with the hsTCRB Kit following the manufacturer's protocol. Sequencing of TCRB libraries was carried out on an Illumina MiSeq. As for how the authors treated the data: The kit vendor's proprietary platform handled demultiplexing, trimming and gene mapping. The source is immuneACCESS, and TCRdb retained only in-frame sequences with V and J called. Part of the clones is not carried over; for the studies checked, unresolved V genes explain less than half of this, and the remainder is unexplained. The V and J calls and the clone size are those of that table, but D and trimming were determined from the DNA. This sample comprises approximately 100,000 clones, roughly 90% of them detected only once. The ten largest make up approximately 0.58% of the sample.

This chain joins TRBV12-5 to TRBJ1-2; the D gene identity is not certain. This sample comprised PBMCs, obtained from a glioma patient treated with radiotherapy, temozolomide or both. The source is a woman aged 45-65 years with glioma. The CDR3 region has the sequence CASGLALSNYGYTF. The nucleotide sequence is TGTGCTAGTGGTTTGGCACTTTCTAACTATGGCTACACCTTC.